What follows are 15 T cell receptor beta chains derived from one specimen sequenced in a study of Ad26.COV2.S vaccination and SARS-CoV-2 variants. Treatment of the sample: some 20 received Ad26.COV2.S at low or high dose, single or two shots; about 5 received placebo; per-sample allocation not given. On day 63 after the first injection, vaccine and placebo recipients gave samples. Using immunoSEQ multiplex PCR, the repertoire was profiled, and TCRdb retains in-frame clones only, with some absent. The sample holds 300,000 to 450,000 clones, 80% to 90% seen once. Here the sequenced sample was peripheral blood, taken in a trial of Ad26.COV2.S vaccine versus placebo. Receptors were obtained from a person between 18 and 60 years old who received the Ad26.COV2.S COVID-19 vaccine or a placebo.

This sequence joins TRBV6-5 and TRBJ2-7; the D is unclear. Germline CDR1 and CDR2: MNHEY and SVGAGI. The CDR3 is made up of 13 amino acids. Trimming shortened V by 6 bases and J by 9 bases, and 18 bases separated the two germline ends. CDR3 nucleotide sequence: TGTGCCAGCAGGGTCGGCAGCCTCTCTGCGCAGTACTTC. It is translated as CASRVGSLSAQYF.

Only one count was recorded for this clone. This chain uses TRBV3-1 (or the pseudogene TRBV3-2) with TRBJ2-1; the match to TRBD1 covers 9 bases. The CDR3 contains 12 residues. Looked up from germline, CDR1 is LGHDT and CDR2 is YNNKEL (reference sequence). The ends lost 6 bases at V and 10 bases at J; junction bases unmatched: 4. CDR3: CASRSDRGEQFF. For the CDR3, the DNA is TGTGCCAGCAGGTCCGACAGGGGGGAGCAGTTCTTC.

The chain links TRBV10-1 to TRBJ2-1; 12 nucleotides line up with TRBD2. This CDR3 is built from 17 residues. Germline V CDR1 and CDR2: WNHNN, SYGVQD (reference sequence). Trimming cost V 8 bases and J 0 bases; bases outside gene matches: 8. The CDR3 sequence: CASSGGLAGSSYNEQFF. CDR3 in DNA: TGCGCCAGCTCCGGCGGACTAGCGGGAAGCTCCTACAATGAGCAGTTCTTC.

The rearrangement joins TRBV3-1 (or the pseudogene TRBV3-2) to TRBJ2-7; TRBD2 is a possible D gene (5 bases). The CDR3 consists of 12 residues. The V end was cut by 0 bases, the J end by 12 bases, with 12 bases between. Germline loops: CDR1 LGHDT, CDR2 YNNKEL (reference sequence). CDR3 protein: CASSQDRGYWYF. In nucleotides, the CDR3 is TGTGCCAGCAGCCAAGATCGAGGGTATTGGTACTTC.

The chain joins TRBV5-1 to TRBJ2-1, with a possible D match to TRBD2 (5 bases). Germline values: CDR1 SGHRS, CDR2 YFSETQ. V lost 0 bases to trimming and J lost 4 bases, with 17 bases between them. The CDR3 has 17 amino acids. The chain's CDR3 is CASSLERALGPYNEQFF. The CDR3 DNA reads TGCGCCAGCAGCTTGGAGAGGGCCCTTGGGCCTTACAATGAGCAGTTCTTC.

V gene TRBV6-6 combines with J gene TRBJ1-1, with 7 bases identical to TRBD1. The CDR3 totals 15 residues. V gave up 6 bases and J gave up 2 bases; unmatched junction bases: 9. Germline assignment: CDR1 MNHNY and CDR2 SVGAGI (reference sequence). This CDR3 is CASSPTGTVNTEAFF. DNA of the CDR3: TGTGCCAGCAGCCCGACAGGGACAGTAAACACTGAAGCTTTCTTT.

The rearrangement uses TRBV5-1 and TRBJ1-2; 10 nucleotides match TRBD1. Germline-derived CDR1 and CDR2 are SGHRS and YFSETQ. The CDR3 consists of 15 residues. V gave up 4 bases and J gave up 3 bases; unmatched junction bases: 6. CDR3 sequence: CASSPSTGGDYGYTF. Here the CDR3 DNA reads TGCGCCAGCAGCCCCTCGACAGGGGGCGACTATGGCTACACCTTC.

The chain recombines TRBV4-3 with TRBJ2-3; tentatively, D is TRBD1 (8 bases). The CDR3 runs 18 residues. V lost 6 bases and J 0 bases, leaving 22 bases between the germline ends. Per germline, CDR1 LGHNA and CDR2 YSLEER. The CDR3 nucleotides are TGCGCCAGCAGTCTGGGGGGGGCAGGGGGCATTAGCACAGATACGCAGTATTTT. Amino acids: CASSLGGAGGISTDTQYF.

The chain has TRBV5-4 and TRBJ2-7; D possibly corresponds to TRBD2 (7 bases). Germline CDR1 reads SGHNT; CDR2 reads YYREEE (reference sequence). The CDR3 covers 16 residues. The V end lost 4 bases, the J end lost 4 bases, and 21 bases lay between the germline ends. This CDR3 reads CASSMGGPGGRYEQYF. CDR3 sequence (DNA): TGTGCCAGCAGCATGGGGGGGCCGGGGGGCAGGTACGAGCAGTACTTC.

CDR3 DNA: TGTGCCAGCAGCCCGGGACTAGCGGGTCCTCCCGCCGGAGATACGCAGTATTTT. This codes for CASSPGLAGPPAGDTQYF. V is TRBV7-9 and J is TRBJ2-3; TRBD2 agrees at 12 bases. The CDR3 consists of 18 residues. Looked up from germline, CDR1 is SEHNR and CDR2 is FQNEAQ (reference sequence). Trimming at V came to 5 bases and at J to 5 bases, leaving 14 bases not matched to a gene.

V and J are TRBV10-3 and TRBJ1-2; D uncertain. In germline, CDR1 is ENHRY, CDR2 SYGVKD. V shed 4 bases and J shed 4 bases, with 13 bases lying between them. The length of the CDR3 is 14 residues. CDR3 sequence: CAISVVSPSYGYTF. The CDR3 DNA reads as TGTGCCATCAGTGTTGTGTCCCCTTCCTATGGCTACACCTTC.

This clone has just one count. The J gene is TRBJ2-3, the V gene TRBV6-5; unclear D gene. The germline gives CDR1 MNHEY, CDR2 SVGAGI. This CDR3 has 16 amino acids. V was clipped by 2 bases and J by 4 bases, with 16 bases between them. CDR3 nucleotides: TGTGCCAGCAGTTACCAGGACGGAGACGGGTCAGATACGCAGTATTTT. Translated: CASSYQDGDGSDTQYF.

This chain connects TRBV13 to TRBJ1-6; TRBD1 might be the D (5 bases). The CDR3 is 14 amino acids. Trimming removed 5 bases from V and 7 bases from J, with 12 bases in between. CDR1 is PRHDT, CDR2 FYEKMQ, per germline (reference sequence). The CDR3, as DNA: TGTGCCAGCAGCCAGGGCGGGGCGAATTCACCCCTCCACTTT. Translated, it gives CASSQGGANSPLHF.

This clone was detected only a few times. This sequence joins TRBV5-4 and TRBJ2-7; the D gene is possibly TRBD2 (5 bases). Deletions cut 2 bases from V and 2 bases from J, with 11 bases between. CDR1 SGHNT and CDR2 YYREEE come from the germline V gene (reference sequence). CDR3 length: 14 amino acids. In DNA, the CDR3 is TGTGCCAGCAGCTTCGGGATGCCCCCCTACGAGCAGTACTTC. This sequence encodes CASSFGMPPYEQYF.

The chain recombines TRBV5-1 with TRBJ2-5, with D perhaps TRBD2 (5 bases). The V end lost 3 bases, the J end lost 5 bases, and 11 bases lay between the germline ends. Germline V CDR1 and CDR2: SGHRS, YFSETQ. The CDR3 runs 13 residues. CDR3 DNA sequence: TGCGCCAGCAGCTCAGTCCCGGGGGAGACCCAGTACTTC. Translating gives CASSSVPGETQYF. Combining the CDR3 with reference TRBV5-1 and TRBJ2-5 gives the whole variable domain KAGVTQTPRYLIKTRGQQVTLSCSPISGHRSVSWYQQTPGQGLQFLFEYFSETQRNKGNFPGRFSGRQFSNSRSEMNVSTLELGDSALYLCASSSVPGETQYFGPGTRLLVL.